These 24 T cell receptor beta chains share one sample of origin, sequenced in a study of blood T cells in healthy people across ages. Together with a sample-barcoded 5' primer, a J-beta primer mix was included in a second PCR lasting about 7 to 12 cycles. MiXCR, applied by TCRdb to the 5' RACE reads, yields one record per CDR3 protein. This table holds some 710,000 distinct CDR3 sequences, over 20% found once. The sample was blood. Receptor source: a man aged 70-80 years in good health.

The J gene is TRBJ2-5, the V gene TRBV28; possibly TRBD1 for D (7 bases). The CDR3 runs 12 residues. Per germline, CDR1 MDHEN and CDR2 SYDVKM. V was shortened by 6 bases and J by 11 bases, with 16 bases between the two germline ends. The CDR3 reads CASRLSRGEQYF. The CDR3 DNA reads TGTGCCAGCAGACTATCCAGGGGGGAACAGTACTTC.

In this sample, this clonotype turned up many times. This CDR3 reads CASGFTSGLTYNEQFF. In nucleotides, the CDR3 is TGTGCTAGTGGTTTTACTAGCGGCCTAACCTACAATGAGCAGTTCTTC. This chain connects TRBV12-5 to TRBJ2-1; 8 nucleotides align to TRBD2. Germline CDR1 and CDR2: LGHNT and FRNRAP. The trim removed 3 bases at V and 2 bases at J, leaving 6 bases unmatched. CDR3 length equals 16 residues.

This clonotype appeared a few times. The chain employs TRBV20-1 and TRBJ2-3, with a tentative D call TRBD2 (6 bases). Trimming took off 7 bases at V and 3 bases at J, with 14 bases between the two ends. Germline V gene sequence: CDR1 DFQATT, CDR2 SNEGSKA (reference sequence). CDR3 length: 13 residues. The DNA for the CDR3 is TGCAGTGTTCCGACTAGTGGTACAGATACGCAGTATTTT. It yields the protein CSVPTSGTDTQYF.

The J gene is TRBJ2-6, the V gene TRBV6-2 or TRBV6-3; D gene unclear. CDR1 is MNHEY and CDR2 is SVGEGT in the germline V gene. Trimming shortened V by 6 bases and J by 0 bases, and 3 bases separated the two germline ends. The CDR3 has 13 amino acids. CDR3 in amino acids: CASSISGANVLTF. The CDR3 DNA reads TGTGCCAGCAGCATCTCTGGGGCCAACGTCCTGACTTTC.

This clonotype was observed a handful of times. The DNA of the CDR3 is TGTGCCAGCAGGTTGACAGGGTTTGGTGAGACCCAGTACTTC. Amino acids: CASRLTGFGETQYF. The V and J genes are TRBV12-3 or TRBV12-4 and TRBJ2-1; TRBD1 matches 7 bases. The J call may be wrong; the DNA end is better matched by TRBJ2-5. The CDR3 runs to 14 residues.

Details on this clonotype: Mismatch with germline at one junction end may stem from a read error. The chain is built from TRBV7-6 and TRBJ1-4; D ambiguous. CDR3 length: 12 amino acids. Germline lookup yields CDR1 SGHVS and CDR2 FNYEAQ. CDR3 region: CASSPRGKKLSF. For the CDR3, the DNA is TGTGCCAGCAGCCCCCGCGGAAAAAAACTGTCTTTT.

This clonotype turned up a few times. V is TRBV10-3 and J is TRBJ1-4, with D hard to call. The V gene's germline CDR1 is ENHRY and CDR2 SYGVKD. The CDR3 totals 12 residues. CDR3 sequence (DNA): TGTTGGGCAGCGAGACTAAATGAAAAACTGTTTTTT. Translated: CWAARLNEKLFF.

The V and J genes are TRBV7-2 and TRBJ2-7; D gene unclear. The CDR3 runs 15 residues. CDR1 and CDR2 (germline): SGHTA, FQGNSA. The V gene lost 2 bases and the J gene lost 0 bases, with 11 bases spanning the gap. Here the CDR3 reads CASSLSTSTSYEQYV. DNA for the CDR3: TGTGCCAGCAGCTTATCGACTTCGACCTCCTACGAGCAGTACGTC.

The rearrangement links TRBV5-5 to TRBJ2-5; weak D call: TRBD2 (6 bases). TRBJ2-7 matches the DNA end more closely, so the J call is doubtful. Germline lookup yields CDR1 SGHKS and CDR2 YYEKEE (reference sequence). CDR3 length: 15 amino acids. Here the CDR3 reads CASSPPGLEYGEQYF. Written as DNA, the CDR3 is TGTGCCAGCAGCCCCCCGGGACTCGAGTATGGCGAGCAGTACTTC.

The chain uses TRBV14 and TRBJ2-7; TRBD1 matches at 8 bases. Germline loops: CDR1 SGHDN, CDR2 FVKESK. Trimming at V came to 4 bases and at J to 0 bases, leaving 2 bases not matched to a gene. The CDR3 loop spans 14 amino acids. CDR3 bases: TGTGCCAGCAGCCGGACAGGGTCCTCCTACGAGCAGTACGTC. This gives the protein CASSRTGSSYEQYV.

CDR3: CASSLGQGLVDEQYF. In DNA, the CDR3 is TGTGCCAGCAGTTTAGGGCAGGGGCTGGTGGACGAGCAGTACTTC. The chain combines TRBV12-3 or TRBV12-4 with TRBJ2-1; TRBD1 might be the D (6 bases). Near its end, the DNA agrees better with TRBJ2-7, so the J call may be wrong. This CDR3 has 15 residues.

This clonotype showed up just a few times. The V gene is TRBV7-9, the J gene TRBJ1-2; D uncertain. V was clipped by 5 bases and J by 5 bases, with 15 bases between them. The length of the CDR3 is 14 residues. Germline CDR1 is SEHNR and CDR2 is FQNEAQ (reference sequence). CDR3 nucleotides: TGTGCCAGCAGCCCATACCCCGGGGAATATGGCTACACCTTC. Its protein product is CASSPYPGEYGYTF.

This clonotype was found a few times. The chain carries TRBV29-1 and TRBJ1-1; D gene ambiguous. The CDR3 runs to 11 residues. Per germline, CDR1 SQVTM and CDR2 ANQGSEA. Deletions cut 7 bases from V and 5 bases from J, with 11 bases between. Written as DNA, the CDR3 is TGCAGCGCCGCAGTAGGGACTGAAGCTTTCTTT. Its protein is CSAAVGTEAFF.

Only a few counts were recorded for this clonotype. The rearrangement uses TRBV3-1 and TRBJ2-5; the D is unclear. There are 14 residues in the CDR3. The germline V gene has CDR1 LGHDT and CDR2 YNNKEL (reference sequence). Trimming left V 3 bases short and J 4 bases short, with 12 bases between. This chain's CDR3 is CASSQTRLGETQYF. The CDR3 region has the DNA TGTGCCAGCAGCCAGACGAGGCTAGGAGAGACCCAGTACTTC.

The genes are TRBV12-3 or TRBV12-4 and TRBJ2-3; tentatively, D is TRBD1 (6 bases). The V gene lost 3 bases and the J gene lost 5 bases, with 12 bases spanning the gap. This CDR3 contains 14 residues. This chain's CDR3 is CASSLRGTEDTQYF. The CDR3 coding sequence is TGTGCCAGCAGTTTGAGGGGGACCGAAGATACGCAGTATTTT.

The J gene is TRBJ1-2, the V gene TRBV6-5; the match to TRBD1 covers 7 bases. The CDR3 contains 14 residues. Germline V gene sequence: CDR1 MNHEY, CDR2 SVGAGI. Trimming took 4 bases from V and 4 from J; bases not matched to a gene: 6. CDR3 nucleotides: TGTGCCAGCAGTTCTCGGGGACAGACCTATGGCTACACCTTC. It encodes CASSSRGQTYGYTF.

The CDR3 sequence: CSVEGRDYGYTF. In DNA, the CDR3 is TGCAGCGTTGAAGGACGGGACTATGGCTACACCTTC. The chain has TRBV29-1 and TRBJ1-2, with D unclear. V shed 1 base and J shed 3 bases, with 6 bases lying between them. CDR1 and CDR2 from the germline V gene are SQVTM and ANQGSEA. CDR3 length: 12 amino acids.

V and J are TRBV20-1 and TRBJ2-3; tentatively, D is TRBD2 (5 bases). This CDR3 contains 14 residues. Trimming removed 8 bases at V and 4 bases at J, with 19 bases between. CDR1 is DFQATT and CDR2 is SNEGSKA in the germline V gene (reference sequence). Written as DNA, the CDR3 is TGCAGTCGCCCAGTCGGGGTTGATCCAGATACGCAGTATTTT. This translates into CSRPVGVDPDTQYF.

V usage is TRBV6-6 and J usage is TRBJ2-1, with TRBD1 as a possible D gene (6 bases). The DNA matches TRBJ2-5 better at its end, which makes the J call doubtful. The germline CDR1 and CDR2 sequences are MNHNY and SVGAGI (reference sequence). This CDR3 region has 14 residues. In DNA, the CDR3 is TGTGCCAGCAGTTATCTAGCAGGGGTGGTGAGCCAGTACTTC. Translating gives CASSYLAGVVSQYF.

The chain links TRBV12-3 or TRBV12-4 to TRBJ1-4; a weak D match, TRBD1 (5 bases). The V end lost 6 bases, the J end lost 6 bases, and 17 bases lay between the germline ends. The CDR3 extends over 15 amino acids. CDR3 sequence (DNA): TGTGCCAGCAGGACCTCCGGGGGGTTACATGAAAAACTGTTTTTT. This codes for CASRTSGGLHEKLFF.

This chain's CDR3 is CASRSHSEQYF. The CDR3 DNA sequence: TGTGCCAGCAGGAGCCACAGCGAGCAGTACTTC. This chain uses TRBV2 with TRBJ2-7; no firm D call. V gave up 6 bases and J gave up 6 bases, with 9 bases separating them. The CDR3 consists of 11 residues. CDR1 and CDR2 from the germline V gene are SNHLY and FYNNEI.

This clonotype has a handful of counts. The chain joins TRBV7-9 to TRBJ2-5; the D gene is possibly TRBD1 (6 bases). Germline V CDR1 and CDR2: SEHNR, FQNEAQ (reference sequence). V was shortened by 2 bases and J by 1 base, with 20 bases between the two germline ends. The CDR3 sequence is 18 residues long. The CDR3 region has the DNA TGTGCCAGCAGCTTAATAGGGGGAAGCCGACGGAGCCAAGAGACCCAGTACTTC. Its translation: CASSLIGGSRRSQETQYF.

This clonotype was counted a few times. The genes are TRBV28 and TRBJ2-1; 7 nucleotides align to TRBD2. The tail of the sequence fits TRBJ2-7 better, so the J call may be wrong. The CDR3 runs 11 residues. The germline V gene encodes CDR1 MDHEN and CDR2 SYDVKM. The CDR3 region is CASIGRYEQYF. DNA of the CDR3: TGTGCCAGCATCGGGAGGTACGAGCAGTACTTC.

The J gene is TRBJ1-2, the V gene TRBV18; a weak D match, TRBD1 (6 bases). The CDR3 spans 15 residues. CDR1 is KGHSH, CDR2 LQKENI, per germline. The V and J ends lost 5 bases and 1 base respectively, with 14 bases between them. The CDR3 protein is CASSATGTNNYGYTF. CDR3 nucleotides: TGTGCCAGCTCAGCTACCGGGACAAATAACTATGGCTACACCTTC.